The 17 T cell receptor beta chains reported below all come from one sample, sequenced in a study of T cells after yellow fever vaccination. MiXCR, run by TCRdb on the 5' RACE reads, gives a single entry per CDR3 protein. The repertoire holds 120,000 or so distinct CDR3 sequences, about 16% seen once, with 43% in the top ten. The specimen comprised CD8+ T cells sorted from PBMCs, sampled 5 days after the yellow fever booster vaccination. The receptors originated from a man aged 18 to 30 who received the YFV17D yellow fever vaccine.

The CDR3 reads CASSYGTSGEETQYF. DNA for the CDR3: TGTGCCAGCAGTTACGGGACTAGCGGGGAAGAGACCCAGTACTTC. The chain uses TRBV6-5 and TRBJ2-5; 13 bases agree with TRBD2. The CDR3 consists of 15 residues. The germline V gene encodes CDR1 MNHEY and CDR2 SVGAGI. Unmatched junction bases numbered 0, after V lost 2 bases and J lost 3 bases.

In this sample, this clonotype turned up a few times. The rearrangement joins TRBV6-6 to TRBJ2-7, with D maybe TRBD1 (6 bases). The CDR3 is made up of 15 amino acids. Germline V gene lookup returns CDR1 MNHNY and CDR2 SVGAGI (reference sequence). The V end lost 6 bases, the J end lost 1 base, and 16 bases lay between the germline ends. CDR3 sequence (DNA): TGTGCCAGCAGCGGCACGGGACACCAATCCTACGAGCAGTACTTC. Its translation: CASSGTGHQSYEQYF.

This clonotype is a singleton in its sample. The chain couples TRBV13 to TRBJ1-6; D is unresolved. V lost 5 bases and J 14 bases, leaving 13 bases between the germline ends. In germline, CDR1 is PRHDT, CDR2 FYEKMQ (reference sequence). CDR3 size: 12 residues. The CDR3 bases are TGTGCCAGCAGCCCGTCGGCTGGCACCCTCCACTTT. Its protein is CASSPSAGTLHF. Complete variable domain (other parts from reference TRBV13 and TRBJ1-6): AAGVIQSPRHLIKEKRETATLKCYPIPRHDTVYWYQQGPGQDPQFLISFYEKMQSDKGSIPDRFSAQQFSDYHSELNMSSLELGDSALYFCASSPSAGTLHFGNGTRLTVT.

The chain joins TRBV29-1 to TRBJ1-2; 8 bases map to TRBD1. The CDR3 is made up of 13 amino acids. Germline CDR1 reads SQVTM; CDR2 reads ANQGSEA. V lost 6 bases and J lost 0; bases outside the gene matches: 3. Written as DNA, the CDR3 is TGCAGCGTAAGGACAGGGACTAACTATGGCTACACCTTC. Translated, it gives CSVRTGTNYGYTF.

This clonotype was counted a few times. It is likely a read error, because the conserved phenylalanine at the end of the CDR3 is missing. The limits of the CDR3 on the DNA are not certain, so only TCRdb's listed CDR3 is given. V and J are TRBV21-1 and TRBJ2-1. TRBV21-1 is flagged as a pseudogene. Both ends counted, the CDR3 spans 9 residues. The CDR3 reads CASLVPLEA.

The chain links TRBV2 to TRBJ1-1, with D possibly TRBD1 on 5 matching bases. Looked up from germline, CDR1 is SNHLY and CDR2 is FYNNEI. This CDR3 region has 13 residues. Trimming took 10 bases from V and 1 from J, leaving 13 bases between them. The CDR3 is CATGTLSNTEAFF. CDR3 in DNA: TGTGCCACAGGGACGTTATCGAACACTGAAGCTTTCTTT. The whole variable domain, filled in from reference TRBV2 and TRBJ1-1, reads EPEVTQTPSHQVTQMGQEVILRCVPISNHLYFYWYRQILGQKVEFLVSFYNNEISEKSEIFDDQFSVERPDGSNFTLKIRSTKLEDSAMYFCATGTLSNTEAFFGQGTRLTVV.

This clonotype was detected only a few times. The chain joins TRBV19 to TRBJ1-5; no clear D gene. V lost 0 bases to trimming and J lost 0 bases, with 6 bases between them. The CDR3 is 15 residues long. CDR1 LNHDA and CDR2 SQIVND come from the germline V gene (reference sequence). CDR3 in DNA: TGTGCCAGTAGTATAGAGGAATATAGCAATCAGCCCCAGCATTTT. Translated: CASSIEEYSNQPQHF. Filled out from reference TRBV19 and TRBJ1-5, the complete variable domain reads DGGITQSPKYLFRKEGQNVTLSCEQNLNHDAMYWYRQDPGQGLRLIYYSQIVNDFQKGDIAEGYSVSREKKESFPLTVTSAQKNPTAFYLCASSIEEYSNQPQHFGDGTRLSIL.

J is TRBJ2-7 and V is TRBV30; TRBD2 is a possible D gene (5 bases). The germline V gene has CDR1 GTSNPN and CDR2 SVGIG (reference sequence). V lost 1 base and J lost 0, with 19 bases in between. The CDR3 contains 17 residues. This chain's CDR3 is CAWSGRGGRGYSYEQYF. The CDR3, as DNA: TGTGCCTGGAGTGGTAGAGGAGGTCGGGGATACTCCTACGAGCAGTACTTC.

This clonotype appeared a few times. J is TRBJ2-7 and V is TRBV20-1; a possible D gene is TRBD2 (7 bases). Per germline, CDR1 DFQATT and CDR2 SNEGSKA (reference sequence). The CDR3 spans 13 residues. Trimming took 7 bases from V and 1 from J, leaving 14 bases between them. Here the CDR3 reads CSEGGGTSYEQYV. The DNA of the CDR3 is TGCAGTGAGGGAGGGGGGACTTCCTACGAGCAGTACGTC.

The chain joins TRBV3-1 to TRBJ2-1, with 8 nucleotides matching TRBD2. This CDR3 is 15 amino acids long. Unmatched junction bases numbered 5, after V lost 3 bases and J lost 4 bases. Germline V gene lookup returns CDR1 LGHDT and CDR2 YNNKEL (reference sequence). The CDR3 nucleotides read TGTGCCAGCAGCCAGCGGGGGGAACCGTACAATGAGCAGTTCTTC. This codes for CASSQRGEPYNEQFF.

The CDR3 DNA reads TGCAGTGAATTCGGCGAGCAGTACGTC. Its translation is CSEFGEQYV. V and J are TRBV20-1 and TRBJ2-7; D gene uncertain. V was trimmed by 7 bases and J by 6 bases, leaving 7 bases between them. CDR1 and CDR2 (germline): DFQATT, SNEGSKA (reference sequence). The CDR3 is made up of 9 amino acids.

Only a few counts were recorded for this clonotype. The CDR3, as DNA: TGTGCCACCGGGCCCCCGGGGGGGACGCAGTATTTT. It specifies CATGPPGGTQYF. The rearrangement joins TRBV6-6 to TRBJ2-3; 8 bases are a match to TRBD2. This CDR3 has 12 residues. Trimming at V came to 10 bases and at J to 9 bases, leaving 9 bases not matched to a gene. Germline CDR1 and CDR2: MNHNY and SVGAGI (reference sequence).

This clonotype was seen only a few times. This chain joins TRBV7-9 and TRBJ2-1; D ambiguous. V lost 1 base, J lost 9 bases, and 4 bases lay in between. The length of the CDR3 is 11 residues. CDR1 is SEHNR and CDR2 is FQNEAQ in the germline V gene (reference sequence). CDR3 sequence (DNA): TGTGCCAGCAGCTTAGTGACTGAGCAGTTCTTC. Amino acid sequence: CASSLVTEQFF.

The chain links TRBV23-1 to TRBJ2-5, with 7 bases that match TRBD2. TRBV23-1 has ORF status, its function being uncertain. Germline trimming cut 11 bases from V and 0 bases from J; bases unmatched to any gene: 9. The CDR3 loop spans 14 amino acids. This chain's CDR3 is CAGGPLAHQETQYF. In nucleotides, the CDR3 is TGCGCCGGCGGCCCACTAGCGCACCAAGAGACCCAGTACTTC.

This clonotype was seen repeatedly, ten times or more. The chain is built from TRBV7-2 and TRBJ2-7; perhaps TRBD2 as D (6 bases). This CDR3 has 13 residues. The V gene lost 6 bases and the J gene lost 0 bases, with 9 bases spanning the gap. The germline gives CDR1 SGHTA, CDR2 FQGNSA. Written as DNA, the CDR3 is TGTGCCAGCAGTCAGACTAGCTCCTACGAGCAGTACGTC. Its protein is CASSQTSSYEQYV.

The chain uses TRBV5-1 and TRBJ2-2; the match to TRBD1 covers 9 bases. CDR1 SGHRS and CDR2 YFSETQ come from the germline V gene. The CDR3 contains 15 residues. V was clipped by 4 bases and J by 5 bases; unmatched bases: 6. CDR3 in DNA: TGCGCCAGCAGCGACGGGACAGGGTGGACCGGGGAGCTGTTTTTT. Its protein product is CASSDGTGWTGELFF.

This clonotype was detected only a few times. The chain uses TRBV29-1 and TRBJ2-2; perhaps D is TRBD1 or TRBD2 (5 bases each). The CDR3 loop spans 15 amino acids. The germline V and J ends were trimmed by 4 bases and 0 bases, with 12 bases remaining between them. Germline V gene sequence: CDR1 SQVTM, CDR2 ANQGSEA. The CDR3 loop is CSVGGGDPNTGELFF. CDR3 DNA sequence: TGCAGCGTTGGGGGTGGGGACCCGAACACCGGGGAGCTGTTTTTT.